Presented here are 12 T cell receptor beta chains from one specimen sequenced in a study of blood T cell repertoires in COVID-19. Using immunoSEQ multiplex PCR, the repertoire was profiled, and TCRdb retains in-frame clones only, with some absent. Among some 230,000 clones listed, roughly 80% were seen once. Sequencing input: peripheral blood. These receptors were taken from a woman aged 55 to 70 with acute or convalescent COVID-19.

V and J are TRBV5-4 and TRBJ1-2; D is possibly TRBD1 (6 bases). Trimming removed 4 bases at V and 4 bases at J, with 14 bases between. Germline V gene lookup returns CDR1 SGHNT and CDR2 YYREEE (reference sequence). The CDR3 totals 14 residues. The CDR3 loop is CASSRGQISYGYTF. The CDR3 region has the DNA TGTGCCAGCAGCCGCGGACAGATCAGCTATGGCTACACCTTC.

The rearrangement uses TRBV29-1 and TRBJ2-7; the D gene is possibly TRBD2 (5 bases). The V end lost 1 base, the J end lost 4 bases, and 8 bases lay between the germline ends. Germline-derived CDR1 and CDR2 are SQVTM and ANQGSEA. This CDR3 has 12 residues. Written as DNA, the CDR3 is TGCAGCGTTGAAGGCCCGGGGTACGAGCAGTACTTC. Its protein is CSVEGPGYEQYF.

This chain uses TRBV7-2 with TRBJ1-2, with D uncertain. CDR3 size: 12 residues. Trimming took off 1 base at V and 7 bases at J, with 7 bases between the two ends. Germline assignment: CDR1 SGHTA and CDR2 FQGNSA. CDR3 DNA sequence: TGTGCCAGCAGCTTAGAAATCGGTGGCTACACCTTC. Translated, it gives CASSLEIGGYTF.

V gene TRBV12-3 or TRBV12-4 combines with J gene TRBJ1-1; D gene ambiguous. This CDR3 is 12 amino acids long. V was trimmed by 2 bases and J by 4 bases, leaving 5 bases between them. The CDR3 bases are TGTGCCAGCAGTTTATCAGGCACTGAAGCTTTCTTT. Protein product: CASSLSGTEAFF.

V and J are TRBV24-1 and TRBJ1-2; TRBD1 aligns across 9 bases. Germline trimming cut 4 bases from V and 8 bases from J; bases unmatched to any gene: 4. The CDR3 extends over 13 amino acids. Germline V lookup: CDR1 KGHDR, CDR2 SFDVKD. The DNA of the CDR3 is TGTGCCACCAGTGAGCGGACAGGGGAGGGCTACACCTTC. Translated, it gives CATSERTGEGYTF.

Concerning this clone itself: One end of the junction fails to match germline, which may point to a read error. The rearrangement links TRBV27 to TRBJ1-4; a possible D gene is TRBD1 (6 bases). Germline values: CDR1 MNHEY, CDR2 SMNVEV (reference sequence). This CDR3 has 12 amino acids. DNA of the CDR3: TGTGCCAGTCCGACAGGTTTCATCCACCAAAGTTTT. Its protein is CASPTGFIHQSF.

The chain links TRBV7-3 to TRBJ1-3; no clear D. This CDR3 contains 13 residues. The V and J ends lost 5 bases and 2 bases respectively, with 7 bases between them. Germline V lookup: CDR1 SGHTA, CDR2 FQGTGA. The CDR3 is CASSLYPGNTIYF. The CDR3 DNA sequence: TGTGCCAGCAGCCTCTATCCTGGAAACACCATATATTTT.

The chain combines TRBV29-1 with TRBJ2-1, with 7 bases matching TRBD2. Germline loops: CDR1 SQVTM, CDR2 ANQGSEA. This CDR3 is built from 13 residues. V trimming: 5 bases; J trimming: 9 bases; junction bases outside the gene matches: 10. The CDR3 is CSVPQAGRGEQFF. In DNA form, the CDR3 reads TGCAGCGTTCCCCAAGCGGGGCGGGGTGAGCAGTTCTTC.

The count of this clone is one. The chain employs TRBV7-3 and TRBJ1-3; D not resolved. V shed 0 bases and J shed 9 bases, with 9 bases lying between them. The CDR3 totals 13 residues. Germline V gives CDR1 SGHTA, CDR2 FQGTGA. CDR3 residues: CASSLTGGGTIYF. For the CDR3, the DNA is TGTGCCAGCAGCTTAACAGGAGGTGGCACCATATATTTT.

The chain links TRBV5-1 to TRBJ1-6; D perhaps matches TRBD1 (5 bases). The CDR3 runs to 15 residues. Germline values: CDR1 SGHRS, CDR2 YFSETQ. Trimming shortened V by 4 bases and J by 9 bases, and 17 bases separated the two germline ends. As DNA, the CDR3 is TGCGCCAGCAGCCCCGGCGGGGGGTTCGGTTCACCCCTCCACTTT. Its protein is CASSPGGGFGSPLHF.

The chain links TRBV5-1 to TRBJ1-1, with TRBD1 matching over 8 bases. The V gene end was trimmed by 4 bases and the J gene end by 4 bases; junction bases not matched to a gene: 12. Germline CDR1 SGHRS, CDR2 YFSETQ. The CDR3 is 16 amino acids. CDR3 region: CASSGRPGQGGTEAFF. CDR3 in DNA: TGCGCCAGCAGCGGAAGACCAGGACAGGGAGGCACTGAAGCTTTCTTT. The full variable domain, with the rest looked up from reference TRBV5-1 and TRBJ1-1, is KAGVTQTPRYLIKTRGQQVTLSCSPISGHRSVSWYQQTPGQGLQFLFEYFSETQRNKGNFPGRFSGRQFSNSRSEMNVSTLELGDSALYLCASSGRPGQGGTEAFFGQGTRLTVV.

This clone was counted once. Other DNA sequences within the sample encode an identical CDR3. The chain combines TRBV12-3 or TRBV12-4 with TRBJ2-1; D gene uncertain. This CDR3 has 12 amino acids. V was cut by 1 base and J by 6 bases, with 4 bases left in between. Written as DNA, the CDR3 is TGTGCCAGCAGTTTAGGTAGCAATGAGCAGTTCTTC. The encoded protein is CASSLGSNEQFF.